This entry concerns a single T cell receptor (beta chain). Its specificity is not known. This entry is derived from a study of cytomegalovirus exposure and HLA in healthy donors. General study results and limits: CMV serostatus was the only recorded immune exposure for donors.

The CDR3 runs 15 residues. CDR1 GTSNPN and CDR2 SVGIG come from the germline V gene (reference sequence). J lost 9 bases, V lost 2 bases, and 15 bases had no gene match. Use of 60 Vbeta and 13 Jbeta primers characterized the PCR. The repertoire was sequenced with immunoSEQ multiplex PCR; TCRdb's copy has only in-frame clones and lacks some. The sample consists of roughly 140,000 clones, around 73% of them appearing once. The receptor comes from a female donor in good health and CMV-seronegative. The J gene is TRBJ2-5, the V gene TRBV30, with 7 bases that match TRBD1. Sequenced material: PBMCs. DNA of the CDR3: TGTGCCTGGAGTTTCCCGGACAGGCGGAAGGCAGCCCAGTACTTC. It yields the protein CAWSFPDRRKAAQYF.